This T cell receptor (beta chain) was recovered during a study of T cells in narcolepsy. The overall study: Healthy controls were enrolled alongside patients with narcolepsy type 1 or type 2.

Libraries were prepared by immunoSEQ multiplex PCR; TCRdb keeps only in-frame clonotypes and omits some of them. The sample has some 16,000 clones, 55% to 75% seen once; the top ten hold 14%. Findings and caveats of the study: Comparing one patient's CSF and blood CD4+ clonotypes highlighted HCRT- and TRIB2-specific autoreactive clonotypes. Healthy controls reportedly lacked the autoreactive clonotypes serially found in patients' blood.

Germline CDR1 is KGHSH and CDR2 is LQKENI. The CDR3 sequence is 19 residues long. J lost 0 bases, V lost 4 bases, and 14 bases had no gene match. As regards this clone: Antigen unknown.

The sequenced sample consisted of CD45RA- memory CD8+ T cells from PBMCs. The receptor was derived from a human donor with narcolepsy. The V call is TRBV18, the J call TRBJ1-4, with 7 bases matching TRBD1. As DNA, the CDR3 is TGTGCCAGCTCACTCAAACCAAAGACAGGGTTTTCAACTAATGAAAAACTGTTTTTT. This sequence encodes CASSLKPKTGFSTNEKLFF.